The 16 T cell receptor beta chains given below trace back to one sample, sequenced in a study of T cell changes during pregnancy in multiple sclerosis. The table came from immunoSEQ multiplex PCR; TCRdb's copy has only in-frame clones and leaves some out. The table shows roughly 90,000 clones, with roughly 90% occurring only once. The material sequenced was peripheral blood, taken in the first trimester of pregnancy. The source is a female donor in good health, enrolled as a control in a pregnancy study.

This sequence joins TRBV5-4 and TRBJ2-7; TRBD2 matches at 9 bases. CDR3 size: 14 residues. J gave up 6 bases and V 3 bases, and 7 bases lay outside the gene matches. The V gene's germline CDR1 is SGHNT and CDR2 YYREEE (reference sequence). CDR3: CASSSSGGPIEQYF. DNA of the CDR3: TGTGCCAGCAGCTCGAGCGGGGGGCCCATCGAGCAGTACTTC.

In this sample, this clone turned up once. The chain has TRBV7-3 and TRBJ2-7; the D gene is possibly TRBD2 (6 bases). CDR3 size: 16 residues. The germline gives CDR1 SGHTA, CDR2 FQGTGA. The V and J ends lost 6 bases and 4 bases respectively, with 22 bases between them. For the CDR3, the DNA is TGTGCCAGCAGTCAGGAGGGGAACAGGCCCAATTACGAGCAGTACTTC. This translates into CASSQEGNRPNYEQYF.

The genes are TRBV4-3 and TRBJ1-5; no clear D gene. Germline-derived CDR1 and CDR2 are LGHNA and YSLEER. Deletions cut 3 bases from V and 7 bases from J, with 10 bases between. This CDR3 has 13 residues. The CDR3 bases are TGCGCCAGCAGCCACGCCCGGGAACAGCCCCAGCATTTT. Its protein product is CASSHAREQPQHF.

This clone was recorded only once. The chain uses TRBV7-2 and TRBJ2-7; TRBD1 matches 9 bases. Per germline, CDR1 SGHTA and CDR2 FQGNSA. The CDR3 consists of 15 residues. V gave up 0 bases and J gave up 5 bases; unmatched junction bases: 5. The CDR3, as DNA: TGTGCCAGCAGCTTAGCGGGACAGGGTTCCAACGAGCAGTACTTC. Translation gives CASSLAGQGSNEQYF.

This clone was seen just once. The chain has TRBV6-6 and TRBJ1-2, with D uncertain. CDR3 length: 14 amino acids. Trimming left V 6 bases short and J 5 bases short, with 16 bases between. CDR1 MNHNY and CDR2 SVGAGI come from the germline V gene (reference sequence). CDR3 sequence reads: CASSQGLPVYGYTF. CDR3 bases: TGTGCCAGCAGCCAAGGACTGCCCGTATATGGCTACACCTTC.

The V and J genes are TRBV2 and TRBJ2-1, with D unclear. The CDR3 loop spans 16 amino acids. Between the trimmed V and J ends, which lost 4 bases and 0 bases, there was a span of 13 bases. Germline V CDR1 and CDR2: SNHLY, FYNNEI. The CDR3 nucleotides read TGTGCCAGCAGTGTTCCGGCCAGGCGCTCCTACAATGAGCAGTTCTTC. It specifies CASSVPARRSYNEQFF.

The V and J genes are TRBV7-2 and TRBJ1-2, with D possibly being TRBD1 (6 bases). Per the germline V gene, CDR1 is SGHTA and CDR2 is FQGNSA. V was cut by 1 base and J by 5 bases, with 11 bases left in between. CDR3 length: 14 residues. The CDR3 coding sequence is TGTGCCAGCAGCTTAGAAGGCAGGGGTTATGGCTACACCTTC. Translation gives CASSLEGRGYGYTF.

CDR3 DNA sequence: TGTGCCAGCGGGGGGGACTATGGCTACACCTTC. Its protein product is CASGGDYGYTF. V and J are TRBV2 and TRBJ1-2; weak D call: TRBD1 (5 bases). V was trimmed by 8 bases and J by 3 bases, leaving 7 bases between them. Looked up from germline, CDR1 is SNHLY and CDR2 is FYNNEI. The CDR3 spans 11 residues.

The CDR3 is CASSSGTGTTQYF. Written as DNA, the CDR3 is TGTGCCAGCAGTTCCGGGACAGGGACGACCCAGTACTTC. The chain has TRBV11-3 and TRBJ2-5, with TRBD1 matching 9 bases. Trimming cost V 6 bases and J 7 bases; bases outside gene matches: 6. The CDR3 runs 13 residues. The V gene's germline CDR1 is SGHNT and CDR2 YENEEA. Filled out from reference TRBV11-3 and TRBJ2-5, the complete variable domain reads EAGVVQSPRYKIIEKKQPVAFWCNPISGHNTLYWYLQNLGQGPELLIRYENEEAVDDSQLPKDRFSAERLKGVDSTLKIQPAELGDSAVYLCASSSGTGTTQYFGPGTRLLVL.

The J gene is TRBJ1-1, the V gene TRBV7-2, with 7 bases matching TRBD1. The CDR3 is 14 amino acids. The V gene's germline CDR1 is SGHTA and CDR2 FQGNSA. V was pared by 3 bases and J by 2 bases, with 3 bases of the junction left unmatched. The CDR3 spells CASSLTGINTEAFF. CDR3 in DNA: TGTGCCAGCAGCTTGACAGGGATAAACACTGAAGCTTTCTTT.

CDR3 in amino acids: CASSPPTSNYGYTF. CDR3 nucleotide sequence: TGTGCCAGCAGCCCCCCCACTTCTAACTATGGCTACACCTTC. The rearrangement joins TRBV7-9 to TRBJ1-2; no reliable D call. From germline, CDR1 is SEHNR and CDR2 FQNEAQ (reference sequence). The germline V and J ends were trimmed by 5 bases and 0 bases, with 10 bases remaining between them. CDR3 length equals 14 residues.

The CDR3 loop is CSARTTNSNQPQHF. The CDR3 DNA follows: TGCAGCGCAAGGACAACTAATAGCAATCAGCCCCAGCATTTT. This chain uses TRBV29-1 with TRBJ1-5; possibly TRBD1 for D (5 bases). This CDR3 region has 14 residues. CDR1 and CDR2 from the germline V gene are SQVTM and ANQGSEA. V was trimmed by 7 bases and J by 0 bases, leaving 13 bases between them.

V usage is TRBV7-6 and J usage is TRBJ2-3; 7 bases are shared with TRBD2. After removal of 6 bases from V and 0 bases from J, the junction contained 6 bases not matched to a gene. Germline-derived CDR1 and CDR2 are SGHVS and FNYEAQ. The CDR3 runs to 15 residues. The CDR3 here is CASRRLADSTDTQYF. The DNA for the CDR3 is TGTGCCAGCAGAAGACTAGCTGATAGCACAGATACGCAGTATTTT.

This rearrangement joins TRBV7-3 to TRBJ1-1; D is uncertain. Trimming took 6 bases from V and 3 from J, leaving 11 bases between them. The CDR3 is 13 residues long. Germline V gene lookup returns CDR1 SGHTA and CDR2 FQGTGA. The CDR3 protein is CASRAFTYTEAFF. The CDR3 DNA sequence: TGTGCCAGCAGAGCCTTTACTTACACTGAAGCTTTCTTT.

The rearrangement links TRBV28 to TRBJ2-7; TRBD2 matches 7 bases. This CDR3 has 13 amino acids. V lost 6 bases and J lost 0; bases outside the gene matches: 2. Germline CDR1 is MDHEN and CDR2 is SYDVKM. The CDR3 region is CASRRGGSYEQYF. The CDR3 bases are TGTGCCAGCAGACGCGGGGGCTCCTACGAGCAGTACTTC.

This chain's CDR3 is CASPGGGETQYF. In DNA form, the CDR3 reads TGCGCCAGCCCCGGGGGGGGAGAGACCCAGTACTTC. The rearrangement joins TRBV10-1 to TRBJ2-5; 8 nucleotides line up with TRBD2. This CDR3 is built from 12 residues. Germline V gives CDR1 WNHNN, CDR2 SYGVQD (reference sequence). J was trimmed by 4 bases and V by 8 bases; bases with no gene match: 3.